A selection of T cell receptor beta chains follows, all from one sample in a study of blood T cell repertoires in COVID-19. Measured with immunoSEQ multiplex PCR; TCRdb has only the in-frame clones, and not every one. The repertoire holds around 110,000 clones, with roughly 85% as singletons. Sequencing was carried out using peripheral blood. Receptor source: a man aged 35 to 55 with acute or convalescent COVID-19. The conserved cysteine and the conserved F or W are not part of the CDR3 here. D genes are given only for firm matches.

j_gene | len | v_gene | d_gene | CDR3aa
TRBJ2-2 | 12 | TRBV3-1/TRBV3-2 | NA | ASSQRDTEGELF
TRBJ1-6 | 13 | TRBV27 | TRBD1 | ASSLRDSYNSPLH
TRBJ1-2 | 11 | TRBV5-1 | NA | ASSRAGERSYT
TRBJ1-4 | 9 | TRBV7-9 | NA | ASLGGEKLF
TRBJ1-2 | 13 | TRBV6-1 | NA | ASSEAAREGRGYT
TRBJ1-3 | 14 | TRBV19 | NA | ASSGLSSFSGNTIY
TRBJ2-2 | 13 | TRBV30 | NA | AWTQGGMATGELF
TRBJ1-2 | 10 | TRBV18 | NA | ASSPRTDGYT
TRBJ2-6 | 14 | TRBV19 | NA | ASSRDSRAGANVLT
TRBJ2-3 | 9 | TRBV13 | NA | ASSSGDTQY
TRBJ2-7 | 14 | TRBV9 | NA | ASSVAPGATAYEQY
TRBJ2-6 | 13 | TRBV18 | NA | ASSPGGVGANVLT
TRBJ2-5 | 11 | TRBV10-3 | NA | AISASGQETQY
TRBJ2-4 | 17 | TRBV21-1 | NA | ASSKDGRGTRVRTDIQY
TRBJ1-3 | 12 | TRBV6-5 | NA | AHGGVVSGNTIY
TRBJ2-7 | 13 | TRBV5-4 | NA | ASSLGDGGSYEQY
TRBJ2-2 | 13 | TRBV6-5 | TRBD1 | ASSLGQYYTGELF
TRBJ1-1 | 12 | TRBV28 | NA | ASSATLRATEAF
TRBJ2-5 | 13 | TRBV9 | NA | ASSPSDGLWETQY
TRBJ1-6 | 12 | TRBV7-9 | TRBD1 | ASSFGTGVSPLH
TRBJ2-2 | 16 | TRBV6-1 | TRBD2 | ASSELLAGGPNTGELF
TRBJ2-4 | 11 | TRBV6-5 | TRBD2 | ASLKREENIQY
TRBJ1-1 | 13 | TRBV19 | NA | ASSIARRRNTEAF
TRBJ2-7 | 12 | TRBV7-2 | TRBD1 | ASSLGGQIYEQY
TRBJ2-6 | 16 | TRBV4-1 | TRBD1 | ASSRRTGGGSGANVLT
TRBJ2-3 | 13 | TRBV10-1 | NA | ASSPSGRSTDTQY
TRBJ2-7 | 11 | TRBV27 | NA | ASSLIARREQY
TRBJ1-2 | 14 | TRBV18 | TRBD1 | ASSPGTGGPNYGYT
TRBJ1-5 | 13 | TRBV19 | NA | ASSIAVVFQEPQH
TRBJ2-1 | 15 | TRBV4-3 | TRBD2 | ASSQGFLAGEDNEQF
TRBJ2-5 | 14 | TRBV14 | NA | ASSQGSGLSRETQY
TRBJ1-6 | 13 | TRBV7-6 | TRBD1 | ASSEQGYSNSPLH
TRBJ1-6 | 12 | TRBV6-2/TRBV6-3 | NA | ASSYVSYNSPLH
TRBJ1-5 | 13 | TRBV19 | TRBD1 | ASSRDRGSNQPQH
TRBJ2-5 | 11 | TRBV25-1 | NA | ASSHRGRETQY
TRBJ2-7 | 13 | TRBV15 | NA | ATSTSERSSYEQY
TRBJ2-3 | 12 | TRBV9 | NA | ASSVRRGADTQY
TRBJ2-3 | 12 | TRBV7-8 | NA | ASSFRPGADTQY
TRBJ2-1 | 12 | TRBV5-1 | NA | ASSLLQANGEQF
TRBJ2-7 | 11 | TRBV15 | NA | ATSGIDSYEQY
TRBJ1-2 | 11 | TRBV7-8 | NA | ASSLVAGYGYT
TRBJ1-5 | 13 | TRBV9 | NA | ASSYEGYSNQPQH
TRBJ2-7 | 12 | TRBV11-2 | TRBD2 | ASSPRTSGYEQY
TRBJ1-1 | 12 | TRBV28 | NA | ASSPQTAYTEAF
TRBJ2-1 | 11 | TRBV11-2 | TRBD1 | ASSLDRGQVLF
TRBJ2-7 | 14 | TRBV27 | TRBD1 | ASSSSPGTVTYEQY
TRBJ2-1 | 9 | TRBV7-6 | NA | ASSSGHEQF
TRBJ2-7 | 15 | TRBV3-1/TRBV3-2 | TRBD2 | ASWGASGTGNLYEQY
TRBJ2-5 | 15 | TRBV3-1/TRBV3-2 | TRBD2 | ASAPGWRGGPGETQY
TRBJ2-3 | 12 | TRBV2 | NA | ASKERLSADTQY
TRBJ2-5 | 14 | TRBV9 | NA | ASSVGPPGGRETQY
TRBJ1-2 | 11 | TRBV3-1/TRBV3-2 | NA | ASSRDNANGYT
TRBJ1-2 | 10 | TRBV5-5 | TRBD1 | ASSMTGRGYT
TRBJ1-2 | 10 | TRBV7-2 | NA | ASSLGQYGYT